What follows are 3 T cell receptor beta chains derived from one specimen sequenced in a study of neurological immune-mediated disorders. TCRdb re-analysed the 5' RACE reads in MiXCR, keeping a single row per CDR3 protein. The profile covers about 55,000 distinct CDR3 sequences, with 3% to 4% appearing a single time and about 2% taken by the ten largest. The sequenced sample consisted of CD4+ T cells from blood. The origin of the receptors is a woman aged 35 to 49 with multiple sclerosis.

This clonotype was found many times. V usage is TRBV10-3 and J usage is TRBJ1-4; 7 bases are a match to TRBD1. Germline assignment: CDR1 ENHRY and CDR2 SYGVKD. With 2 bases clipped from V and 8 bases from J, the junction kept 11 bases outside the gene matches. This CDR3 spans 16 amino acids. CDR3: CAISEPSNRGEEKLFF. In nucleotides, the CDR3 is TGTGCCATCAGTGAGCCCTCAAACAGGGGCGAGGAAAAACTGTTTTTT.

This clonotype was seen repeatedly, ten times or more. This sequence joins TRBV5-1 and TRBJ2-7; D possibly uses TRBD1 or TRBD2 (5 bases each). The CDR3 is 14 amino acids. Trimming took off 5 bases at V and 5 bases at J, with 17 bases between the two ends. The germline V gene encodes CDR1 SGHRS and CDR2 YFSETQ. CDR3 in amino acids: CASSPQAGTNEQYF. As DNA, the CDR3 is TGCGCCAGCAGTCCCCAGGCCGGGACCAACGAGCAGTACTTC.

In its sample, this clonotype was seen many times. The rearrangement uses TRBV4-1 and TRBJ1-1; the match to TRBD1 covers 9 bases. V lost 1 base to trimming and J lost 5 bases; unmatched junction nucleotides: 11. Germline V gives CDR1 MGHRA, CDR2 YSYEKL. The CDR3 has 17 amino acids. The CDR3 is CASSQGPRGQGRTEAFF. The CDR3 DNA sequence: TGCGCCAGCAGCCAAGGCCCCCGCGGACAGGGGAGAACTGAAGCTTTCTTT.